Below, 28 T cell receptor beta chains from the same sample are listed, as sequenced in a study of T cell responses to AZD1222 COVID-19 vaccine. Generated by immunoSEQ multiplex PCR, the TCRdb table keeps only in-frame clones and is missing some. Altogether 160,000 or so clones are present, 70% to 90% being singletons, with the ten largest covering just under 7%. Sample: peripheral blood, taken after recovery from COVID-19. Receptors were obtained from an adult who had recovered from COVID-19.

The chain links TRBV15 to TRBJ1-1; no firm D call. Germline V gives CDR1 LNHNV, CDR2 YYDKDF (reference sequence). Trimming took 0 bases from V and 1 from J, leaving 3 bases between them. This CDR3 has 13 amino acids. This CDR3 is CATSREGNTEAFF. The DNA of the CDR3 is TGTGCCACCAGCAGAGAGGGGAACACTGAAGCTTTCTTT.

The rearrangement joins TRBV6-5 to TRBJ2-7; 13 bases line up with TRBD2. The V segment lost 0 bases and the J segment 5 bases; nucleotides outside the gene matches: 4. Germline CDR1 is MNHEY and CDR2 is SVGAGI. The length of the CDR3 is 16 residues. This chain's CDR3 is CASSYSTSGGTHEQYF. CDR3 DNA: TGTGCCAGCAGTTACTCGACTAGCGGGGGGACGCACGAGCAGTACTTC.

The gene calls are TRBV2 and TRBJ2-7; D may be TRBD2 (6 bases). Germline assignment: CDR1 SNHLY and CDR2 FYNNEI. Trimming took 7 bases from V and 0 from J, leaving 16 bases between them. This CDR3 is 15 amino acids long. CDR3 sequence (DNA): TGTGCCAGCAAAGGACTAAGCCAGAGCTCCTACGAGCAGTACTTC. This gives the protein CASKGLSQSSYEQYF.

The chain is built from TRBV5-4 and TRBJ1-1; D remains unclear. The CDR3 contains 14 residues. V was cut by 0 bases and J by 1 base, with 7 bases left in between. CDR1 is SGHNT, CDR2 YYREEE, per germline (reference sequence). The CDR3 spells CASSLDPANTEAFF. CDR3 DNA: TGTGCCAGCAGCTTGGATCCAGCGAACACTGAAGCTTTCTTT. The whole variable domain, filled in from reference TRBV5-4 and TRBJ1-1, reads ETGVTQSPTHLIKTRGQQVTLRCSSQSGHNTVSWYQQALGQGPQFIFQYYREEENGRGNFPPRFSGLQFPNYSSELNVNALELDDSALYLCASSLDPANTEAFFGQGTRLTVV.

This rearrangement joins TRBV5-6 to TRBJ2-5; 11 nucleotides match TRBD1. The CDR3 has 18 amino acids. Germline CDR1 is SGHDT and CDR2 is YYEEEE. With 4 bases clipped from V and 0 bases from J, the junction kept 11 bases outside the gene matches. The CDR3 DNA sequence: TGTGCCAGCAGCCCCGTAGGACAGGGGGCAATATACCAAGAGACCCAGTACTTC. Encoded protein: CASSPVGQGAIYQETQYF.

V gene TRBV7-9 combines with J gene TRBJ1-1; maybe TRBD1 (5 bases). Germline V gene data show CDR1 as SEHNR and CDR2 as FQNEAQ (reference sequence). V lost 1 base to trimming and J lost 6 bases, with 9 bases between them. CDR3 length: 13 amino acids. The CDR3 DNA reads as TGTGCCAGCAGCTTAGTGCCGGGGGCTGAAGCTTTCTTT. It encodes CASSLVPGAEAFF.

The CDR3 region is CASSYGGTGIYEQYF. The DNA of the CDR3 is TGTGCCAGCAGTTACGGGGGGACAGGGATATACGAGCAGTACTTC. The gene calls are TRBV28 and TRBJ2-7; 9 nucleotides align to TRBD1. This CDR3 has 15 amino acids. J lost 4 bases, V lost 4 bases, and 8 bases had no gene match. Per germline, CDR1 MDHEN and CDR2 SYDVKM.

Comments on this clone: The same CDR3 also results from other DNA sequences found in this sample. CDR3 sequence reads: CSVEGRTYEQYF. The CDR3 nucleotides read TGCAGCGTTGAAGGAAGGACCTACGAGCAGTACTTC. V gene TRBV29-1 combines with J gene TRBJ2-7; D ambiguous. CDR1 and CDR2 from the germline V gene are SQVTM and ANQGSEA. Trimming took off 1 base at V and 2 bases at J, with 6 bases between the two ends. The CDR3 sequence is 12 residues long.

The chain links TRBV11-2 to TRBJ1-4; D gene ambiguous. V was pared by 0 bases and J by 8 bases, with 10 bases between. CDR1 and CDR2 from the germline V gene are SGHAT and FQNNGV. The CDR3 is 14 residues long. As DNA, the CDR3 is TGTGCCAGCAGCTTAGAGCCCTTCAAGGAAAAACTGTTTTTT. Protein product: CASSLEPFKEKLFF.

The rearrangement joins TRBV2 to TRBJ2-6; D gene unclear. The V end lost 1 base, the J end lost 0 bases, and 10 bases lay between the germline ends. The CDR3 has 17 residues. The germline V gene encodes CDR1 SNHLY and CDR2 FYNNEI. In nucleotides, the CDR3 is TGTGCCAGCAGTGAAGTCTGGCCGTTCTCTGGGGCCAACGTCCTGACTTTC. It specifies CASSEVWPFSGANVLTF. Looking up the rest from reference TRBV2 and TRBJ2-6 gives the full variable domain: EPEVTQTPSHQVTQMGQEVILRCVPISNHLYFYWYRQILGQKVEFLVSFYNNEISEKSEIFDDQFSVERPDGSNFTLKIRSTKLEDSAMYFCASSEVWPFSGANVLTFGAGSRLTVL.

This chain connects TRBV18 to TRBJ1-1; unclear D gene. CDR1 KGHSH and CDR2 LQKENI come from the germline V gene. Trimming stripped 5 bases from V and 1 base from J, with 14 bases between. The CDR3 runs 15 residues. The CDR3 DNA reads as TGTGCCAGCTCAGCCACACAAGGGTCGAACACTGAAGCTTTCTTT. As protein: CASSATQGSNTEAFF.

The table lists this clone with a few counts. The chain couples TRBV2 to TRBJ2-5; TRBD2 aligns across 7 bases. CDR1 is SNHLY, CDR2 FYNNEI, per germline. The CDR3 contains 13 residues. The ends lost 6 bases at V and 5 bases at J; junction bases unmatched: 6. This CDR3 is CASRMTSWETQYF. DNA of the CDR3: TGTGCCAGCAGGATGACTAGCTGGGAGACCCAGTACTTC.

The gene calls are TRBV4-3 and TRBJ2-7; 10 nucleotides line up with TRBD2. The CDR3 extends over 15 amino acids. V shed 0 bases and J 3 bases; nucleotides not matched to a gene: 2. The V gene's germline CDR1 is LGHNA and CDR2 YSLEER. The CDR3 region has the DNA TGCGCCAGCAGCCAAGATAGGACTAGCGGCTACGAGCAGTACTTC. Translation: CASSQDRTSGYEQYF.

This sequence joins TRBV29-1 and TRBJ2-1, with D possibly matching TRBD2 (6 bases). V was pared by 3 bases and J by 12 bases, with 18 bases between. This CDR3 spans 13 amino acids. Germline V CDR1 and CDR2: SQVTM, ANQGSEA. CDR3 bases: TGCAGCGTTGAGGGGACTGCCCCCAGTGGGCAGTTCTTC. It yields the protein CSVEGTAPSGQFF.

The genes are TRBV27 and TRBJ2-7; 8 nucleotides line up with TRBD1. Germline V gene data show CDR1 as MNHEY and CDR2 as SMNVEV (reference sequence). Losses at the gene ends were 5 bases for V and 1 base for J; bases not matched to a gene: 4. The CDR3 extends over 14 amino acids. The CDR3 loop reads CASSHGTGSYEQYF. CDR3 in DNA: TGTGCCAGCAGTCACGGGACAGGATCCTACGAGCAGTACTTC.

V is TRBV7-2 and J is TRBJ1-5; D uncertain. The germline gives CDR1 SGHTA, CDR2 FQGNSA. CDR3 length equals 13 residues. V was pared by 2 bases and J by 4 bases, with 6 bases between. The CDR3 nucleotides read TGTGCCAGCAGCTTAAAAGGTAATCAGCCCCAGCATTTT. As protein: CASSLKGNQPQHF.

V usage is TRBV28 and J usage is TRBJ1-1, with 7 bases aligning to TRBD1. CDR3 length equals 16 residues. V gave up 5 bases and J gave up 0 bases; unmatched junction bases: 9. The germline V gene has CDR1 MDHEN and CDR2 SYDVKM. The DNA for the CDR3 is TGTGCCAGCAGTCCAGGGGGGTTACGCCTGAACACTGAAGCTTTCTTT. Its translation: CASSPGGLRLNTEAFF.

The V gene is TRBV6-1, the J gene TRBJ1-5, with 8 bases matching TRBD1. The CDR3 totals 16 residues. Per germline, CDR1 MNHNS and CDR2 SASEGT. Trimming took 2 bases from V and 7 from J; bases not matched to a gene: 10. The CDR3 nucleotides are TGTGCCAGCAGTGAAAACTCAGGGGGCGCAGGACAGCCCCAGCATTTT. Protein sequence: CASSENSGGAGQPQHF.

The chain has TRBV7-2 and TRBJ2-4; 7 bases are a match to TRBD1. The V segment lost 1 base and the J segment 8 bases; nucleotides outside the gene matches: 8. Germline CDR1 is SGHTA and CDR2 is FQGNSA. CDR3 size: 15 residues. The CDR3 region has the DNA TGTGCCAGCAGCTTAGAAGGCAGGGGGACCGACATTCAGTACTTC. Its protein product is CASSLEGRGTDIQYF.

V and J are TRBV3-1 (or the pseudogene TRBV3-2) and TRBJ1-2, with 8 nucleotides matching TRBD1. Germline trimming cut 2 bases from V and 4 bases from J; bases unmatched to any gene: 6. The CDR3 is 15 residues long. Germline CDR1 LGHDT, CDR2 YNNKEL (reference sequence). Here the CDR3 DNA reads TGTGCCAGCAGCCAACCCGCAGGGGGCACCTATGGCTACACCTTC. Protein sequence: CASSQPAGGTYGYTF.

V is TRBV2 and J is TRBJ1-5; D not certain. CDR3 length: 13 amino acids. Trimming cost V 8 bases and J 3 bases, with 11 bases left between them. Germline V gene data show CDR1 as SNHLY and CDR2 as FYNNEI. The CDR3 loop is CASHQIANQPQHF. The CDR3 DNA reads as TGTGCCAGCCATCAAATCGCCAATCAGCCCCAGCATTTT.

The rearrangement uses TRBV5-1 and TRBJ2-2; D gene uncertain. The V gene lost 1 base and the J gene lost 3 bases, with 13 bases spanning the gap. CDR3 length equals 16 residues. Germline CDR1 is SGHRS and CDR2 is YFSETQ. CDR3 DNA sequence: TGCGCCAGCAGCTTGACTCCCGAGGCCCACACCGGGGAGCTGTTTTTT. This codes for CASSLTPEAHTGELFF. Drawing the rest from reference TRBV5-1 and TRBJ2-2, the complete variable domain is KAGVTQTPRYLIKTRGQQVTLSCSPISGHRSVSWYQQTPGQGLQFLFEYFSETQRNKGNFPGRFSGRQFSNSRSEMNVSTLELGDSALYLCASSLTPEAHTGELFFGEGSRLTVL.

CDR3 DNA: TGTGCCAGCAGCCAAGATTACGGGGGGAGAGGCGATGAGCAGTTCTTC. Encoded protein: CASSQDYGGRGDEQFF. V is TRBV4-2 and J is TRBJ2-1; 7 nucleotides line up with TRBD2. Germline assignment: CDR1 LGHNA and CDR2 YNFKEQ. The CDR3 runs to 16 residues. After removal of 0 bases from V and 8 bases from J, the junction contained 10 bases not matched to a gene.

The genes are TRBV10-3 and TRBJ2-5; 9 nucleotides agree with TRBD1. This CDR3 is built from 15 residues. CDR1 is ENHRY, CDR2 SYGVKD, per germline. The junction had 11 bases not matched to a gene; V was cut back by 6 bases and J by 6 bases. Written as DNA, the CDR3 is TGTGCCATCAGCACCGGGACAGGGAACGTGCAGACCCAGTACTTC. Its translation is CAISTGTGNVQTQYF.

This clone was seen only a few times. CDR3 bases: TGCGCCAGCAGCCAATCACTAGCGGGGGAAGAGACCCAGTACTTC. The encoded protein is CASSQSLAGEETQYF. This chain connects TRBV4-1 to TRBJ2-5; 11 bases map to TRBD2. The CDR3 consists of 15 residues. Trimming took 2 bases from V and 3 from J; bases not matched to a gene: 2. Per the germline V gene, CDR1 is MGHRA and CDR2 is YSYEKL.

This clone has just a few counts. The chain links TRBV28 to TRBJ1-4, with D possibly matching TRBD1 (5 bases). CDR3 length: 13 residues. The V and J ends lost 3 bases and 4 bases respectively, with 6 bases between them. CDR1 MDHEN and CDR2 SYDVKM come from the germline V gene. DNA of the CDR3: TGTGCCAGCAGTTTGCAGGGTAATGAAAAACTGTTTTTT. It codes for CASSLQGNEKLFF.

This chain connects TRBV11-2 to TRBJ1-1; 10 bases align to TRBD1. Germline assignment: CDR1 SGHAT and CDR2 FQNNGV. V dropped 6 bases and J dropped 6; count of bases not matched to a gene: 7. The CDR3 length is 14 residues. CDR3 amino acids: CASRGQGVEAEAFF. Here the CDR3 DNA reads TGTGCCAGCAGAGGACAGGGGGTCGAGGCTGAAGCTTTCTTT.

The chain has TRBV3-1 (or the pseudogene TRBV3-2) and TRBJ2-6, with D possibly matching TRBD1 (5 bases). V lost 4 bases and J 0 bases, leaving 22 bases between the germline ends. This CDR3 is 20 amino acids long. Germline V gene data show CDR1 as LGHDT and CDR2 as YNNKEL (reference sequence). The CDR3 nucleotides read TGTGCCAGCAGCCTGACTTCAGGGTTGGCAGGCCGCTCTGGGGCCAACGTCCTGACTTTC. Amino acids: CASSLTSGLAGRSGANVLTF.